The text below deals with one T cell receptor beta chain. Its antigen is not identified. This CDR3 comprises 13 residues. Germline V gene sequence: CDR1 SEHNR, CDR2 FQNEAQ (reference sequence). Trimming removed 4 bases at V and 12 bases at J, with 16 bases between. The record originates from a study of blood T cells in healthy people across ages. Overall study findings and caveats: Estimated diversity across one million T cells was deemed an underestimate.

PCR was performed a second time for about 6 to 12 cycles using a sample-barcoded 5' primer and a J-beta primer mix. Every single cDNA molecule received a tag from a template-switch adaptor with 12 random nucleotides. One entry per CDR3 protein, called by TCRdb with MiXCR from the 5' RACE reads. The repertoire holds approximately 760,000 distinct CDR3 sequences, with roughly 25% as singletons. The same data also contributed to another study, on T cells of mothers and their children. As that study records: Donation came from a few healthy Caucasian mothers together with their six children. Reads obtained per mother exceeded 9.5 million TCR beta CDR3 reads, with approximately 3 million obtained per child.

The sequenced sample consisted of blood. V usage is TRBV7-9 and J usage is TRBJ2-1; D is perhaps TRBD2 (5 bases). The TCR was taken from a boy younger than 18 in good health. CDR3: CASSSTGINRQFF. In nucleotides, the CDR3 is TGTGCCAGCAGCTCCACCGGGATTAATAGGCAGTTCTTC.